These T cell receptor beta chains were read from a single sample in a study of cytomegalovirus exposure and HLA in healthy donors. Method: immunoSEQ multiplex PCR; TCRdb's copy keeps in-frame clones and lacks some. Here the sample spans 130,000 or so clones, 60% to 80% being singletons. Sequenced sample: PBMCs. These receptors all come from a male donor in good health and CMV-seronegative. CDR3s include the opening cysteine and the closing phenylalanine or tryptophan. Each record gives: V gene, J gene, CDR3 protein.

>TRBV10-3|TRBJ2-4
CAISDPGLAGDLAKNIQYF
>TRBV11-3|TRBJ2-5
CASSLGLADEQYF
>TRBV30|TRBJ2-5
CAWSVGSGRETQYF
>TRBV4-3|TRBJ1-1
CASSQDNIGTANTEAFF
>TRBV5-6|TRBJ1-1
CASSLGGRSYTEAFF
>TRBV19|TRBJ2-3
CASSIGGAESSTDTQYF
>TRBV7-2|TRBJ1-3
CASSLMEASGNTIYF
>TRBV7-2|TRBJ2-7
CASSAGDRPRYEQYF
>TRBV10-3|NA
CAISPGGEQYF
>TRBV6-5|TRBJ1-2
CASSTPSGADYGYTF
>TRBV19|TRBJ2-3
CASTEAGGPDTQYF
>TRBV11-3|TRBJ2-7
CASSAGTDSLKQYF
>TRBV9|TRBJ2-7
CASSVGTTTYEQYF
>TRBV19|TRBJ2-2
CASSIDRWRENTGELFF
>TRBV5-4|TRBJ2-5
CASSLTGEEETQYF
>TRBV19|TRBJ1-1
CATSDRALSEAFF
>TRBV5-4|TRBJ1-2
CASSLGATANYGYTF
>TRBV7-6|TRBJ1-5
CASSSTGGQRQPQHF
>TRBV19|TRBJ1-1
CASSFETRGTEAFF
>TRBV9|TRBJ1-2
CASSVADRGYGYTF
>TRBV29-1|TRBJ2-1
CSVEEGAAGGGYNEQFF
>TRBV6-6|TRBJ2-2
CASSYDWGGTGELFF
>TRBV18|TRBJ2-7
CASSPTGSSYEQYF
>TRBV11-2|TRBJ1-5
CASSLTRGYSNQPQHF
>TRBV19|TRBJ2-5
CASSIGQGFQETQYF
>TRBV6-5|TRBJ2-7
CASGGTGLTYEQYF
>TRBV2|TRBJ2-7
CASSEADPRYSDSSYEQYF
>TRBV6-1|TRBJ2-1
CASSGLWTGGGGEQFF
>TRBV2|TRBJ1-1
CASTRTEAFF
>TRBV7-9|TRBJ1-3
CASTESSGNTIYF
>TRBV6-6|TRBJ1-4
CASRPTPGTGEKLFF
>TRBV7-8|TRBJ2-7
CASSDRDRTKYEQYF
>TRBV7-9|TRBJ1-1
CASSSQGRTEAFF
>TRBV7-9|TRBJ1-1
CASRPPRDTDFMNTEAFF
>TRBV10-3|TRBJ1-2
CAISGQGITYGYTF
>TRBV7-2|TRBJ1-4
CASSWGDRGREKLFF
>TRBV7-9|TRBJ1-1
CASSDHPRGRILAEAFF
>TRBV7-8|TRBJ2-3
CASSDQQGTGTDTQYF
>TRBV7-2|TRBJ1-2
CASSFTGTGGGNYGYTF
>TRBV19|TRBJ2-3
CASSITQTSADTQYF
>TRBV7-6|TRBJ2-3
CASSSSGGSRTDTQYF
>TRBV7-9|TRBJ1-1
CASSLSEGNTEAFF
>TRBV4-3|TRBJ2-1
CASSQEPSGGYNEQFF
>TRBV11-2|TRBJ2-2
CASSLGLAANTGELFF
>TRBV9|TRBJ2-1
CASSVGLAGGPRDNEQFF
>TRBV28|NA
CASSLPNLGYEQYF
>TRBV2|TRBJ1-2
CASSAGYGYTF
>TRBV5-4|TRBJ2-1
CASRLAGEYNEQFF